This paragraph reports one T cell receptor (beta chain). What this receptor recognizes is not known. The input lacks base qualities; no much larger clone sits a single base away. Cut back by 4 bases and 7 bases, the V and J ends lie 20 bases apart. CDR1 and CDR2, looked up from the germline V gene, are SGDLS and YYNGEE. Taken from cysteine to phenylalanine, the CDR3 has 15 residues. Only CDR3 DNA remains: 45 bases, in frame from the first base. The data are from a study of blood T cell repertoires in COVID-19 (dated by TCRdb to about 2020). About the study as a whole: Collaborator samples came from the United States, Italy and Spain and covered acute and convalescent phases of COVID-19. The material from the prospective study consisted of cDNA or gDNA derived from T cells, B-cell-depleted T cells, or PBMCs. Subjects who had been exposed to COVID-19, were actively infected with it, or had recovered from it provided the deeply sampled blood TCRbeta repertoires that made up the dataset. A de-identified subject ID, COVID-19 status, age in years and sex were almost always included in the sample metadata. HLA class I and class II types, where available, came from metadata supplied by the sample provider rather than from assay-based typing. Samples came from the ongoing ImmuneRACE study (first 160 participants) plus 1,254 subjects from 6 global collaborators. The repertoires were released in a freely available public database meant as a resource for research on the immune response to SARS-CoV-2. The research as a whole found: The quantity of clinical and demographic metadata differed by source and by participant and was supplied without curation.

Participants in the prospective study were enrolled through a virtual design, were aged roughly 18 to 95 years, and lived in approximately 25 United States geographic areas. In the prospective study, cohorts were assigned on the basis of participant-reported clinical history obtained from a screening survey and a study questionnaire. ImmuneRACE Cohort 3 recovered participants were defined by two consecutive negative NP/OP PCR tests, healthcare professional clearance, or symptom resolution. In the prospective study, mobile phlebotomists collected whole blood, serum and a nasopharyngeal or oropharyngeal swab from each participant. Prospective study participants could optionally give additional blood draws and questionnaires over a 2-month period. Before DNA extraction, prospective study blood samples were shipped either frozen or at room temperature. TCRbeta CDR3 regions were amplified from genomic DNA by means of the immunoSEQ Assay, a bias-controlled multiplex PCR. In the paper's pipeline: The number of nucleated cells in each sample was estimated by amplification of reference gene primers within the assay. To quantify the absolute abundance of each unique TCRbeta CDR3 rearrangement, sequence reads were collapsed and filtered. For each sample, productive Simpson clonality was calculated as the square root of Simpson's diversity index across productive rearrangements. TCRdb took over this immuneACCESS table, retaining in-frame rearrangements with V and J assigned. Such tables are incomplete; in checked studies, under half of the missing clones stem from an unresolved V gene, and the remainder is unexplained. That table furnishes V, J and clone size, whereas the DNA furnished D and trimming. This sample gives hundreds of thousands of clones in total; about 87% of them show up just once. Together, the top ten hold about 8.9% of the sample.

The source is a woman between 18 and 29 years old who had recovered from COVID-19. Material for sequencing was PBMCs or T cells enriched from blood (not recorded which). The chain joins TRBV9 to TRBJ1-1; TRBD1 is a weak D gene call, 6 bases matching. The DNA sequence is as follows: TGTGCCAGCAGCCCCCGCCGGGGGGGGCAGGTTGAAGCTTTCTTT. This translates into CASSPRRGGQVEAFF.